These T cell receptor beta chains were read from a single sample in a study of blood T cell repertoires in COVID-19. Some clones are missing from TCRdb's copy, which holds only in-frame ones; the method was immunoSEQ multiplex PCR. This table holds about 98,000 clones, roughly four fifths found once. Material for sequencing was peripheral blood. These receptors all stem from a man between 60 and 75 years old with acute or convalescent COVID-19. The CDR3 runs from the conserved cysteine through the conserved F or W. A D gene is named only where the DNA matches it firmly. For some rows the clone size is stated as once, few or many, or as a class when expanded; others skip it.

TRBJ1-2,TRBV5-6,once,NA,TGTGCCAGCAGCTTTCCATCAGGGGCTGAATATGGCTACACCTTC,CASSFPSGAEYGYTF
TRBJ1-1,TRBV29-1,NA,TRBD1,TGCAGCGTTGCCCCCGGGACAGGGGGCACTGAAGCTTTCTTT,CSVAPGTGGTEAFF
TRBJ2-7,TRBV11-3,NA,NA,TGTGCCAGCAGCTTATCCTGGTCGAACGGGAACTACGAGCAGTACTTC,CASSLSWSNGNYEQYF
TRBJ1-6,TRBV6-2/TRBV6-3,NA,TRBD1,TGTGCCAGCAGTTCGGGACAGGAAAATTCACCCCTCCACTTT,CASSSGQENSPLHF
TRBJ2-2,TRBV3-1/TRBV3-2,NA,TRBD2,TGTGCCAGCAGCCACCTTCGTTCGGGAGGGGCGGCCGGGGAGCTGTTTTTT,CASSHLRSGGAAGELFF
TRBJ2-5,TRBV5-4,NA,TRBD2,TGTGCCTATAGCGGGAGGGATGAGACCCAGTACTTC,CAYSGRDETQYF
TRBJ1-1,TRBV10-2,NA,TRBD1,TGCGCCAGCAGAACAGGGGGGGACACTGAAGCTTTCTTT,CASRTGGDTEAFF
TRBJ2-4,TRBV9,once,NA,TGTGCCAGCAGCCCTCGACTGAGAGACATTCAGTACTTC,CASSPRLRDIQYF
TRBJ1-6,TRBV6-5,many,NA,TGTGCCAGCAGTTACTCGGGCAATGAAAATTCACCCCTCCACTTT,CASSYSGNENSPLHF
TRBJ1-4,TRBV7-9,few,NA,TGTGCCAGCAGCTTAGGTGTTTCCACAGGGTCTAATGAAAAACTGTTTTTT,CASSLGVSTGSNEKLFF
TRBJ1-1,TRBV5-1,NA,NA,TGCGCCAGCAGCCAACAGGGTATGAACACTGAAGCTTTCTTT,CASSQQGMNTEAFF
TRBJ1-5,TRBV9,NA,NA,TGTGCCAGCAGCGTGTCTCCTAGCAATCAGCCCCAGCATTTT,CASSVSPSNQPQHF
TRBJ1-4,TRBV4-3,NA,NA,TGCGCCAGCAGCCAAGGGTACCACACAACTAATGAAAAACTGTTTTTT,CASSQGYHTTNEKLFF